A selection of T cell receptor beta chains follows, all from one sample in a study of Graves' ophthalmopathy and Graves' hyperthyroidism. MiXCR, applied by TCRdb to the multiplex PCR reads, yields one record per CDR3 protein. In the table there are hundreds of thousands of distinct CDR3 sequences, about 16% of which are singletons. What was sequenced was peripheral blood. Receptor source: a woman aged 18-35 years with stable Graves' hyperthyroidism. The CDR3 runs from the conserved cysteine through the conserved F or W. The D gene is left open where the match is weak. The size entry is marked missing in some rows and otherwise reads once, few, many or a size class.

CDR3 protein	CDR3 DNA	J gene	V gene	D gene	clone size
CASSLERALTNTEAFF	TGTGCCAGCAGCTTAGAAAGGGCGTTAACGAACACTGAAGCTTTCTTT	TRBJ1-1	TRBV7-8	NA	many
CASSTSMNTEAFF	TGTGCCAGCAGTACCTCTATGAACACTGAAGCTTTCTTT	TRBJ1-1	TRBV27	NA	NA
CASSVGRDSLGGYTF	TGTGCCAGCAGCGTAGGGAGGGACAGCCTCGGTGGCTACACCTTC	TRBJ1-2	TRBV9	TRBD1	many
CASSYPRQGAVAKNIQYF	TGTGCCAGCAGTTATCCTCGGCAGGGGGCCGTAGCCAAAAACATTCAGTACTTC	TRBJ2-4	TRBV6-5	TRBD1	many
CASSQEEGPETQYF	TGCGCCAGCAGCCAAGAGGAGGGGCCCGAGACCCAGTACTTC	TRBJ2-5	TRBV4-1	NA	few
CASSYRDNSYEQYF	TGTGCCAGCAGTTACCGGGACAACTCCTACGAGCAGTACTTC	TRBJ2-7	TRBV27	NA	few
CSVVPLQGWDEQYF	TGCAGCGTCGTCCCCCTACAGGGATGGGACGAGCAGTACTTC	TRBJ2-7	TRBV29-1	NA	many
CASSSSLAGANTGELFF	TGTGCCAGCAGTTCCTCACTAGCGGGTGCGAACACCGGGGAGCTGTTTTTT	TRBJ2-2	TRBV12-3/TRBV12-4	TRBD2	many
CAISEILNYGYTF	TGTGCCATCAGTGAAATCCTAAACTATGGCTACACCTTC	TRBJ1-2	TRBV10-3	NA	many
CASSLAKEGRGNTEAFF	TGCGCCAGCAGCTTGGCCAAGGAGGGGCGAGGGAACACTGAAGCTTTCTTT	TRBJ1-1	TRBV5-1	NA	NA
CAISEEQGGQPQHF	TGTGCCATCAGTGAAGAACAGGGTGGACAGCCCCAGCATTTT	TRBJ1-5	TRBV10-3	NA	many
CASSPVGAGEGRRYGYTF	TGTGCCAGCAGCCCAGTAGGGGCAGGCGAAGGGAGGAGATATGGCTACACCTTC	TRBJ1-2	TRBV11-1	NA	many
CASAANTEAFF	TGTGCTAGTGCTGCGAACACTGAAGCTTTCTTT	TRBJ1-1	TRBV12-5	NA	many
CASSEAGEASPLHF	TGTGCCAGCAGTGAGGCGGGGGAGGCTTCACCCCTCCACTTT	TRBJ1-6	TRBV6-1	NA	once
CASSLGSHYEQYF	TGTGCCAGCAGCTTGGGCAGCCACTACGAGCAGTACTTC	TRBJ2-7	TRBV11-1	NA	many
CSADGTGTGVYEQYF	TGCAGTGCGGATGGAACCGGGACAGGGGTGTACGAGCAGTACTTC	TRBJ2-7	TRBV20-1	TRBD1	many
CASSASGTVSYGYTF	TGTGCCAGTAGTGCTTCCGGGACAGTGAGCTATGGCTACACCTTC	TRBJ1-2	TRBV19	TRBD1	many
CASSVRGGPYEQYF	TGTGCCAGCAGCGTCAGGGGAGGACCCTACGAGCAGTACTTC	TRBJ2-7	TRBV9	NA	many
CAAGTGTTYEQYF	TGTGCCGCCGGGACAGGGACCACCTACGAGCAGTACTTC	TRBJ2-7	TRBV27	TRBD1	few
CSVEAGTNYEQYF	TGCAGCGTTGAAGCCGGGACTAACTACGAGCAGTACTTC	TRBJ2-7	TRBV29-1	TRBD2	NA
CASSRGQGATDTQYF	TGTGCCAGCAGTCGAGGACAGGGGGCAACAGATACGCAGTATTTT	TRBJ2-3	TRBV28	TRBD1	few
CASSLVGDRQETQYF	TGTGCCAGCAGCTTAGTGGGGGACAGACAAGAGACCCAGTACTTC	TRBJ2-5	TRBV7-2	TRBD1	many
CASSAVTSYTEAFF	TGTGCCAGCAGCGCCGTCACGTCGTACACTGAAGCTTTCTTT	TRBJ1-1	TRBV9	NA	NA
CASSPPSQVGFEQFF	TGTGCCAGTAGTCCACCCTCCCAGGTGGGGTTTGAGCAGTTCTTC	TRBJ2-1	TRBV19	NA	NA
CASSIAKGETQYF	TGTGCCAGTAGTATAGCGAAGGGAGAGACCCAGTACTTC	TRBJ2-5	TRBV19	NA	many